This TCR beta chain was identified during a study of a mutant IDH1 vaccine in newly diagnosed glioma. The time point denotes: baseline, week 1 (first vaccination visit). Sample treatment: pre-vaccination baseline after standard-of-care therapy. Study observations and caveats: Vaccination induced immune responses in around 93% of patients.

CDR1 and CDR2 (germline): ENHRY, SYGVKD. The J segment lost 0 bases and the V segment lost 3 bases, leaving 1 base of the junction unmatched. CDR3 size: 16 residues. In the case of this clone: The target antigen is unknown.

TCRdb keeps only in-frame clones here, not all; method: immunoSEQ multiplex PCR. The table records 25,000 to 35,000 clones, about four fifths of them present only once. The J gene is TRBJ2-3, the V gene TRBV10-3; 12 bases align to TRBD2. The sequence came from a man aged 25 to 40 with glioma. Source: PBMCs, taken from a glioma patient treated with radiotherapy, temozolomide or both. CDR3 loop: CAISEGTSGSTDTQYF. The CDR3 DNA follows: TGTGCCATCAGTGAAGGGACTAGCGGGAGCACAGATACGCAGTATTTT.